A single sample gave rise to the 13 T cell receptor beta chains below, sequenced in a study of control samples from healthy donors and cancer patients. Repertoires were generated with immunoSEQ multiplex PCR, while TCRdb's copy carries only in-frame clones and drops some. The table includes some 130,000 clones, roughly 88% detected once. Sequencing used blood. Source of these receptors: a man between 35 and 55 years old in good health.

This clone has only one observation. The chain combines TRBV5-6 with TRBJ2-7, with 10 bases identical to TRBD1. J was trimmed by 2 bases and V by 2 bases; bases with no gene match: 1. CDR3 length: 14 amino acids. Germline-derived CDR1 and CDR2 are SGHDT and YYEEEE. The CDR3 DNA follows: TGTGCCAGCAGCTTTGGGACAGGGGCCTACGAGCAGTACTTC. Its protein is CASSFGTGAYEQYF.

The chain carries TRBV2 and TRBJ1-1, with D maybe TRBD1 (5 bases). This CDR3 region has 13 residues. V lost 10 bases, J lost 4 bases, and 16 bases lay in between. Per the germline V gene, CDR1 is SNHLY and CDR2 is FYNNEI. CDR3 residues: CATQSGTGTEAFF. CDR3 bases: TGTGCCACCCAGTCGGGGACGGGCACTGAAGCTTTCTTT.

As to this clone: One end of the junction fails to match germline, which may point to a read error. The chain uses TRBV5-6 and TRBJ1-2, with no clear D. Per germline, CDR1 SGHDT and CDR2 YYEEEE. The CDR3 is 12 residues long. The CDR3 bases are TGTGCCAGCACCTTGACGAACTATGGCTACACCTTC. This codes for CASTLTNYGYTF.

The chain couples TRBV23-1 to TRBJ2-6; D is unresolved. TRBV23-1 is assigned to the ORF class and has an uncertain function. The CDR3 totals 19 residues. Trimming took 0 bases from V and 1 from J, leaving 16 bases between them. For the CDR3, the DNA is TGCGCCAGCAGTCAATCATCCCAGAATGAACCTTCTGGGGCCAACGTCCTGACTTTC. As protein: CASSQSSQNEPSGANVLTF.

In its sample, this clone was seen once. This rearrangement joins TRBV10-2 to TRBJ1-5; D is uncertain. The CDR3 contains 14 residues. Germline CDR1 is WSHSY and CDR2 is SAAADI. Trimming pared 6 bases from V and 2 bases from J, leaving 11 bases between. CDR3 sequence reads: CASSPGWGNQPQHF. CDR3 DNA sequence: TGCGCCAGCAGCCCGGGATGGGGCAATCAGCCCCAGCATTTT.

V is TRBV11-2 and J is TRBJ1-1; D perhaps matches TRBD1 (6 bases). V lost 5 bases, J lost 1 base, and 14 bases lay in between. CDR1 and CDR2 (germline): SGHAT, FQNNGV. The CDR3 runs 15 residues. The CDR3 sequence: CASSPRWGANTEAFF. CDR3 nucleotides: TGTGCCAGCAGCCCCAGGTGGGGGGCGAACACTGAAGCTTTCTTT.

The count of this clone is one. The CDR3 region is CAWSWSNEQYF. The CDR3 DNA reads TGTGCCTGGAGTTGGTCTAACGAGCAGTACTTC. The rearrangement links TRBV30 to TRBJ2-7; D remains unclear. This CDR3 comprises 11 residues. Germline loops: CDR1 GTSNPN, CDR2 SVGIG (reference sequence). The germline V and J ends were trimmed by 2 bases and 5 bases, with 7 bases remaining between them.

The CDR3 is CASSATGGNDSPLHF. The DNA of the CDR3 is TGTGCCAGCAGCGCTACAGGGGGTAATGATTCACCCCTCCACTTT. The chain employs TRBV9 and TRBJ1-6; 8 positions match TRBD1. The CDR3 is made up of 15 amino acids. The germline V gene has CDR1 SGDLS and CDR2 YYNGEE. Germline trimming cut 3 bases from V and 8 bases from J; bases unmatched to any gene: 7.

The chain combines TRBV7-3 with TRBJ2-3, with 7 bases lining up with TRBD1. The CDR3 runs 14 residues. Germline CDR1 and CDR2: SGHTA and FQGTGA. J lost 3 bases, V lost 5 bases, and 5 bases had no gene match. CDR3 in DNA: TGTGCCAGCAGCCCTTCGGACAGGACAGATACGCAGTATTTT. This translates into CASSPSDRTDTQYF.

The chain couples TRBV13 to TRBJ1-1; a possible D gene is TRBD1 (5 bases). V was cut by 5 bases and J by 6 bases, with 10 bases left in between. The CDR3 has 12 residues. Looked up from germline, CDR1 is PRHDT and CDR2 is FYEKMQ (reference sequence). In DNA form, the CDR3 reads TGTGCCAGCAGCCCGGCCAGGGCTGAAGCTTTCTTT. Its translation is CASSPARAEAFF. The complete variable domain, with remaining parts taken from reference TRBV13 and TRBJ1-1, reads AAGVIQSPRHLIKEKRETATLKCYPIPRHDTVYWYQQGPGQDPQFLISFYEKMQSDKGSIPDRFSAQQFSDYHSELNMSSLELGDSALYFCASSPARAEAFFGQGTRLTVV.

The rearrangement uses TRBV3-1 (or the pseudogene TRBV3-2) and TRBJ1-1; D is possibly TRBD1 (6 bases). The germline gives CDR1 LGHDT, CDR2 YNNKEL (reference sequence). Trimming shortened V by 4 bases and J by 1 base, and 16 bases separated the two germline ends. This CDR3 contains 16 residues. CDR3 residues: CASSRAPSQGNTEAFF. DNA for the CDR3: TGTGCCAGCAGCCGGGCACCGTCACAGGGGAACACTGAAGCTTTCTTT.

This chain connects TRBV5-1 to TRBJ1-1; D is unresolved. With 0 bases removed from V and 4 bases from J, the gap between germline ends came to 16 bases. The CDR3 loop spans 16 amino acids. CDR1 is SGHRS, CDR2 YFSETQ, per germline. Written as DNA, the CDR3 is TGCGCCAGCAGCTTGGAAGGTTACGGTGGGCTCACTGAAGCTTTCTTT. Translation: CASSLEGYGGLTEAFF. Looking up the rest from reference TRBV5-1 and TRBJ1-1 gives the full variable domain: KAGVTQTPRYLIKTRGQQVTLSCSPISGHRSVSWYQQTPGQGLQFLFEYFSETQRNKGNFPGRFSGRQFSNSRSEMNVSTLELGDSALYLCASSLEGYGGLTEAFFGQGTRLTVV.

The CDR3 region has the DNA TGTGCCAGCAGGACCGGGACAGAGTTACAGTACTTC. It encodes CASRTGTELQYF. J is TRBJ2-7 and V is TRBV28; 7 bases line up with TRBD1. CDR1 is MDHEN, CDR2 SYDVKM, per germline. The CDR3 runs to 12 residues. J lost 10 bases, V lost 6 bases, and 9 bases had no gene match.